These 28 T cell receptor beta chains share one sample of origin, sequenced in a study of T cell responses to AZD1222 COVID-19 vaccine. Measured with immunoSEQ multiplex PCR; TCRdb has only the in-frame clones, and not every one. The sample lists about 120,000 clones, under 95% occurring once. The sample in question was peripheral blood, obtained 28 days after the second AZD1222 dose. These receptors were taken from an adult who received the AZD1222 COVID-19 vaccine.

The CDR3 region is CASSQDLGQGQETQYF. The CDR3 region has the DNA TGCGCCAGCAGCCAAGACCTCGGACAGGGCCAAGAGACCCAGTACTTC. The rearrangement uses TRBV4-3 and TRBJ2-5; TRBD1 matches at 8 bases. CDR1 and CDR2 from the germline V gene are LGHNA and YSLEER. The CDR3 length is 16 residues. Trimming at V came to 0 bases and at J to 1 base, leaving 4 bases not matched to a gene.

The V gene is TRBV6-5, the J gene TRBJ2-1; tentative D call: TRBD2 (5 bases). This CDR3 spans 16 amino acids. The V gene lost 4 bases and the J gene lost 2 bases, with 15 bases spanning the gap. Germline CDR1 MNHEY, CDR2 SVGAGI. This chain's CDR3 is CASSSPLSGTYNEQFF. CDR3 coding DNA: TGTGCCAGCAGTTCCCCCTTGAGCGGTACCTACAATGAGCAGTTCTTC.

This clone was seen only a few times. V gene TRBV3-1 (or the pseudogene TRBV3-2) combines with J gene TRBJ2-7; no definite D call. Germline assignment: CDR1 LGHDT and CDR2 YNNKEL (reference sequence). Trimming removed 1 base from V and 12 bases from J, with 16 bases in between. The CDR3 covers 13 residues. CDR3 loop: CASSQAPGTLGYF. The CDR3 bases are TGTGCCAGCAGCCAAGCCCCAGGTACCCTTGGGTACTTC.

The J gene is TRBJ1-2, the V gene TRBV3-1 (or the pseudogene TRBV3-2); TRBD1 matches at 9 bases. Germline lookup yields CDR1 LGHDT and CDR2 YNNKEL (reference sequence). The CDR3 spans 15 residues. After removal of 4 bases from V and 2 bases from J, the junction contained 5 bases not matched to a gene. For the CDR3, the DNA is TGTGCCAGCAGCCCAGGACAGGGGATCAACTATGGCTACACCTTC. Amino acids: CASSPGQGINYGYTF.

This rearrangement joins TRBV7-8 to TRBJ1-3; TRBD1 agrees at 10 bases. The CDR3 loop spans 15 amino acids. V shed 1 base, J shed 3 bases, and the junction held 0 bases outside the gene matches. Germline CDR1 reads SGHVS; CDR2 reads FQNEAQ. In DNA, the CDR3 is TGTGCCAGCAGCTTAGGGACAGGGGGTGGAAACACCATATATTTT. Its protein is CASSLGTGGGNTIYF.

CDR3 DNA: TGTGCCACCAGCCGGGACAGGGCTTTTGGAGAGACCCAGTACTTC. Protein product: CATSRDRAFGETQYF. This chain joins TRBV15 and TRBJ2-5; 9 bases fit TRBD1. This CDR3 region has 15 residues. Looked up from germline, CDR1 is LNHNV and CDR2 is YYDKDF (reference sequence). V lost 5 bases, J lost 4 bases, and 8 bases stayed unmatched.

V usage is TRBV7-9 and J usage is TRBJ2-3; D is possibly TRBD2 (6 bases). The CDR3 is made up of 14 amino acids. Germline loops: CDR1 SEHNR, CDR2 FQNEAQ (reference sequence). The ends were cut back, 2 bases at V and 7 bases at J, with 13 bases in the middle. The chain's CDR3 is CASSLSPGLNTQYF. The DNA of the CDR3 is TGTGCCAGCAGCTTAAGTCCGGGACTGAATACGCAGTATTTT.

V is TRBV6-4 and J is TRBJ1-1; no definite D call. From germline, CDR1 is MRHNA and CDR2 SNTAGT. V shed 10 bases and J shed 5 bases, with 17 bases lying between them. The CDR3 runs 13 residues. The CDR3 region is CATKAAADTEAFF. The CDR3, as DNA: TGTGCCACCAAGGCTGCGGCGGATACTGAAGCTTTCTTT.

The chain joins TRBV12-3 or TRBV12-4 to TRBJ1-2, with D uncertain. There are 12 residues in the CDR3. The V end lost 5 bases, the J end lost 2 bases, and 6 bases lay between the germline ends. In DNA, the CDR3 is TGTGCCAGCAGTCGCAACAACTATGGCTACACCTTC. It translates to CASSRNNYGYTF.

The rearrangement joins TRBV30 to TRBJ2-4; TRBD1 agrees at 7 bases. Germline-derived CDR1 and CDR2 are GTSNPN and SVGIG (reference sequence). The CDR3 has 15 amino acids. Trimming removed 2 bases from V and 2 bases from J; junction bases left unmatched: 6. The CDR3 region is CAWSTGESPKNIQYF. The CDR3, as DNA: TGTGCCTGGAGTACAGGGGAATCACCCAAAAACATTCAGTACTTC.

The CDR3 nucleotides read TGTGCCGGGACAGGGTCTGGCAATCAGCCCCAGCATTTT. Protein sequence: CAGTGSGNQPQHF. The V and J genes are TRBV30 and TRBJ1-5, with 9 bases lining up with TRBD1. The CDR3 is 13 amino acids. Trimming took 8 bases from V and 2 from J; bases not matched to a gene: 4. Germline V gene sequence: CDR1 GTSNPN, CDR2 SVGIG (reference sequence).

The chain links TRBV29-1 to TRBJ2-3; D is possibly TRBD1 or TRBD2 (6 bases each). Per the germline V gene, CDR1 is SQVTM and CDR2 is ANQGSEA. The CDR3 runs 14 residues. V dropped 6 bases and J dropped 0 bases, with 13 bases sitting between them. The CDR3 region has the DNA TGCAGCGTGATAGAAGGGGGGAGCACAGATACGCAGTATTTT. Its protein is CSVIEGGSTDTQYF.

The CDR3 sequence is CASSEAQAGPVKQQFF. As DNA, the CDR3 is TGTGCCAGCAGTGAAGCGCAGGCGGGGCCCGTCAAACAGCAGTTCTTC. The V call is TRBV6-1, the J call TRBJ2-1, with TRBD2 as a possible D gene (6 bases). Deletions cut 0 bases from V and 11 bases from J, with 20 bases between. The CDR3 spans 16 residues. In germline, CDR1 is MNHNS, CDR2 SASEGT.

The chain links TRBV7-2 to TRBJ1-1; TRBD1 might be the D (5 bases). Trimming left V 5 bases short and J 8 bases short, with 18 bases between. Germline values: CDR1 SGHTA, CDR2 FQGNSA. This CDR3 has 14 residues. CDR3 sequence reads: CASSPRSQGSEAFF. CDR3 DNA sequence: TGTGCCAGCAGCCCGCGTTCGCAGGGATCCGAAGCTTTCTTT.

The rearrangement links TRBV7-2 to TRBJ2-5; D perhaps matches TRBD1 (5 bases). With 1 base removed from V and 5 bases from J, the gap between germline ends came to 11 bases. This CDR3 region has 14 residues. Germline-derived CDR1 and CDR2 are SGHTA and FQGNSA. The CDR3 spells CASSLEGVVETQYF. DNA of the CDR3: TGTGCCAGCAGCTTAGAAGGGGTGGTTGAGACCCAGTACTTC.

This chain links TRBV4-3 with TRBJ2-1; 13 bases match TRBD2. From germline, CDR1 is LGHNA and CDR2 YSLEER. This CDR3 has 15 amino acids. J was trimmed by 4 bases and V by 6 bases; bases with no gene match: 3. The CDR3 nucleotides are TGCGCCAGCAGTCCGGGACTAGCGGGGTACAATGAGCAGTTCTTC. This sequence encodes CASSPGLAGYNEQFF.

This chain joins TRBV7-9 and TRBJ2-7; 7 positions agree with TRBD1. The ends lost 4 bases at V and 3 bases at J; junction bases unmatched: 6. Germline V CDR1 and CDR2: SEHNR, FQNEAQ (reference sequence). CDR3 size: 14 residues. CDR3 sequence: CASSSRQGIYEQYF. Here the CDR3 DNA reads TGTGCCAGCAGCTCCCGACAGGGAATCTACGAGCAGTACTTC.

The DNA for the CDR3 is TGTGCCAGCAGCGTAGCTTTGTCACCCACGGGGGGCTACACCTTC. Its protein product is CASSVALSPTGGYTF. The chain is built from TRBV9 and TRBJ1-2; the D is unclear. V was pared by 0 bases and J by 8 bases, with 17 bases between. The germline V gene has CDR1 SGDLS and CDR2 YYNGEE. The CDR3 is 15 amino acids.

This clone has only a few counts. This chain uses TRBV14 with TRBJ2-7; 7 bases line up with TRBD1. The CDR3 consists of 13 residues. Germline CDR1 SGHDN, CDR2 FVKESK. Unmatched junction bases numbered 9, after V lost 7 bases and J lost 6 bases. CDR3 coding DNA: TGTGCCAGCACGAGACAGGGAAGGTCCGAGCAGTACTTC. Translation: CASTRQGRSEQYF.

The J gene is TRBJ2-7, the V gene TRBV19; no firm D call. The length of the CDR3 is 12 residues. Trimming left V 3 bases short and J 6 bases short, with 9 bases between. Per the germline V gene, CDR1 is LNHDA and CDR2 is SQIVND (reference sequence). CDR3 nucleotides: TGTGCCAGTAGTATCGGACGAAGCGAGCAGTACTTC. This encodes CASSIGRSEQYF.

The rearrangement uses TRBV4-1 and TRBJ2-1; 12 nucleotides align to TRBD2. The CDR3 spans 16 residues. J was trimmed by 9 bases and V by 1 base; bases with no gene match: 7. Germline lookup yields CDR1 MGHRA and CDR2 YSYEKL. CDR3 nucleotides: TGCGCCAGCAGCCAAGTTCGGACTAGCGGGAAAGGTGAGCAGTTCTTC. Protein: CASSQVRTSGKGEQFF.

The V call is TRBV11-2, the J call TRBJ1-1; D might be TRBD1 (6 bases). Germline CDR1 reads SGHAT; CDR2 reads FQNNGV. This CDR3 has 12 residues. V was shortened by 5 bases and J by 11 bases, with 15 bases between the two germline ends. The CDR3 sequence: CASSLWGAAAFF. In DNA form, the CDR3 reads TGTGCCAGCAGCCTCTGGGGGGCTGCGGCTTTCTTT.

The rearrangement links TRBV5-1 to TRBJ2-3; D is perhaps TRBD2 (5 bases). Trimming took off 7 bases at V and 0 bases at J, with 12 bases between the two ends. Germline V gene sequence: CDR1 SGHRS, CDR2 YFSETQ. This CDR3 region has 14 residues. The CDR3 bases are TGCGCCAGCCTTTATAGCGTAAGCACAGATACGCAGTATTTT. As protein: CASLYSVSTDTQYF.

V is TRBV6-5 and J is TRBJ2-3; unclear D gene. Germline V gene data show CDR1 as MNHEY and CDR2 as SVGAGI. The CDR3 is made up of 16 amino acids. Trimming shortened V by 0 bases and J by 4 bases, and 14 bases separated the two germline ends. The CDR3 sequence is CASSYSARKSADTQYF. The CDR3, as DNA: TGTGCCAGCAGTTACTCGGCCAGGAAGAGCGCAGATACGCAGTATTTT.

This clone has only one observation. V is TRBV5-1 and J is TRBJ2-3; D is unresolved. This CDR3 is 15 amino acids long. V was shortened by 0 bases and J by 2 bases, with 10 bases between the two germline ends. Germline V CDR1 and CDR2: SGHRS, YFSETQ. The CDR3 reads CASSLAGGYTDTQYF. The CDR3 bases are TGCGCCAGCAGCTTGGCAGGCGGATACACAGATACGCAGTATTTT.

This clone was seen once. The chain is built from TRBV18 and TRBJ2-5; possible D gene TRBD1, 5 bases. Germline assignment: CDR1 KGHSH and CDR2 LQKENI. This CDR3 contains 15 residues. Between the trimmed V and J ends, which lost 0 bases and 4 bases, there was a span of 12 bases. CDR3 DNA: TGTGCCAGCTCACCACCGGCAGGGAATAGAGAGACCCAGTACTTC. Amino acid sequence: CASSPPAGNRETQYF.

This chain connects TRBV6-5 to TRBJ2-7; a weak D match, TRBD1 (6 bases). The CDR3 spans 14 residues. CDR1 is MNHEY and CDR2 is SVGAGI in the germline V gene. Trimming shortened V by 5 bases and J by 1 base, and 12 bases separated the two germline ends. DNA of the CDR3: TGTGCCAGCAGTCACGGACAGCCTTCCTACGAGCAGTACTTC. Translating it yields CASSHGQPSYEQYF.

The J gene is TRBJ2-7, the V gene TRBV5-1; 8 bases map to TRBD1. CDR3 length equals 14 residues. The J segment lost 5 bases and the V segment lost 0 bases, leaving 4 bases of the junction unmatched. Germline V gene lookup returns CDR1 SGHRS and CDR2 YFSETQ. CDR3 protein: CASSLGQGLNEQYF. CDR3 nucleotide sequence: TGCGCCAGCAGCTTGGGACAGGGGCTAAACGAGCAGTACTTC.